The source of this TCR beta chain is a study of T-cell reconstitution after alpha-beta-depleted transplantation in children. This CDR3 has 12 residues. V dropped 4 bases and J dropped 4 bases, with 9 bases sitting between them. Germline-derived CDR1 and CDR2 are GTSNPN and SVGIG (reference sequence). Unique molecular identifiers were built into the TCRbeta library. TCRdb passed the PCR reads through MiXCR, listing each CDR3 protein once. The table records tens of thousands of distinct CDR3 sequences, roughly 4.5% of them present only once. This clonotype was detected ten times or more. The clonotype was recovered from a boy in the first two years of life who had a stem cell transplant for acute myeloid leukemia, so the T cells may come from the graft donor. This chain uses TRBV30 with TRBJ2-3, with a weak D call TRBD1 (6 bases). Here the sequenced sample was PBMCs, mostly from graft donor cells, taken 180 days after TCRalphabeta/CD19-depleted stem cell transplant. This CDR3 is CAWTGDPDTQYF. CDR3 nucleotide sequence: TGTGCCTGGACAGGGGACCCAGATACGCAGTATTTT.